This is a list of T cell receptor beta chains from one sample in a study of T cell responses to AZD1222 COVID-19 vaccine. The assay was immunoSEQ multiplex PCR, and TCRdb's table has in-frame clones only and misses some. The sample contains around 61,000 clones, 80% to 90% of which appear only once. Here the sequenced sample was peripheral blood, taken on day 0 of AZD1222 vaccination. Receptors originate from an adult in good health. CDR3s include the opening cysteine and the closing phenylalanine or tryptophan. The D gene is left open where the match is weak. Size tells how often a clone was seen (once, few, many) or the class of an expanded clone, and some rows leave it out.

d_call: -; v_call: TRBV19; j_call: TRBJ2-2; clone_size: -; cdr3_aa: CASSSRTGNTGELFF; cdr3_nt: TGTGCCAGTAGTTCCCGGACGGGAAACACCGGGGAGCTGTTTTTT
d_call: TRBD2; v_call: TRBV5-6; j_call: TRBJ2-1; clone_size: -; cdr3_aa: CASSLTGGNNEQFF; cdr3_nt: TGTGCCAGCAGCTTAACCGGGGGGAACAATGAGCAGTTCTTC
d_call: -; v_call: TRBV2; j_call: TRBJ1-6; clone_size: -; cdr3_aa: CASSVPGVLYSPLHF; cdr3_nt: TGTGCCAGCAGTGTCCCAGGGGTTCTTTATTCACCCCTCCACTTT
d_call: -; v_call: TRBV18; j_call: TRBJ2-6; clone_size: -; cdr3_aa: CASSPQSAGANVLTF; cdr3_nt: TGTGCCAGCTCACCGCAAAGTGCTGGGGCCAACGTCCTGACTTTC
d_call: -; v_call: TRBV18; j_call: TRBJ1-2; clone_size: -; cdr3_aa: CASSPSESYGYTF; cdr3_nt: TGTGCCAGCTCACCATCCGAGTCCTATGGCTACACCTTC
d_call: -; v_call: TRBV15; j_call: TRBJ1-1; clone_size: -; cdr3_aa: CATSPRAGENTEAFF; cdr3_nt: TGTGCCACCAGCCCCCGAGCAGGGGAGAACACTGAAGCTTTCTTT
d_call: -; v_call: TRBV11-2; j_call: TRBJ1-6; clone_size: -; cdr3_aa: CASSLERGAGNSPLHF; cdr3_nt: TGTGCCAGCAGCTTAGAAAGAGGGGCAGGTAATTCACCCCTCCACTTT
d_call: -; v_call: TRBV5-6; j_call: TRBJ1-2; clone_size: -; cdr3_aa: CASSGDGWDYGYTF; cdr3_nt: TGTGCCAGCAGCGGGGATGGCTGGGACTATGGCTACACCTTC
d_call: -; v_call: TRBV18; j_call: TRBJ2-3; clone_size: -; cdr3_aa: CASSPGTESTDTQYF; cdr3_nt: TGTGCCAGCTCACCAGGGACTGAGAGCACAGATACGCAGTATTTT
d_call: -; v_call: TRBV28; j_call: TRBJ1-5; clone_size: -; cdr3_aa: CASSRPSRQPQHF; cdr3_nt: TGTGCCAGCAGTAGGCCAAGTCGGCAGCCCCAGCATTTT
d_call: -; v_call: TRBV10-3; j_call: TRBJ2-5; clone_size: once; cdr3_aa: CAISDGETQYF; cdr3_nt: TGTGCCATCAGTGATGGCGAGACCCAGTACTTC
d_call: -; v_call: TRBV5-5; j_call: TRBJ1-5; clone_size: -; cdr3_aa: CASSLVVLGQPQHF; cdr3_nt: TGTGCCAGCAGCTTGGTTGTCCTAGGTCAGCCCCAGCATTTT
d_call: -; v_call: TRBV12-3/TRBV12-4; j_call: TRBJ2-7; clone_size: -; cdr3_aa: CASSLGGGMKQYF; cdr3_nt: TGTGCCAGCAGCCTAGGGGGGGGCATGAAGCAGTACTTC
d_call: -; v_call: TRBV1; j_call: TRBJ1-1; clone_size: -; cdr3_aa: CTSSQVVRVMNTEAFF; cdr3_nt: TGCACCAGCAGCCAAGTGGTAAGGGTGATGAACACTGAAGCTTTCTTT
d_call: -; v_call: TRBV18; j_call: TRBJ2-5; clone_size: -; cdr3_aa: CASSPQTKETQYF; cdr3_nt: TGTGCCAGCTCACCACAAACAAAAGAGACCCAGTACTTC
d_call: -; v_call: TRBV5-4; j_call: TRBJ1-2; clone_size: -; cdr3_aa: CASSLGGGPTNYGYTF; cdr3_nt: TGTGCCAGCAGCTTAGGTGGGGGCCCTACTAACTATGGCTACACCTTC
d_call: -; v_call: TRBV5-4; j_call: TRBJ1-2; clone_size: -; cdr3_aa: CASSPSRRDYGYTF; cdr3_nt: TGTGCCAGCAGCCCGAGCCGGCGGGACTATGGCTACACCTTC
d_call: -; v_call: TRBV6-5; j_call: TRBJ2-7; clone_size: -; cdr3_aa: CASTRAYEQYF; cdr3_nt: TGTGCCAGCACCAGAGCCTACGAGCAGTACTTC
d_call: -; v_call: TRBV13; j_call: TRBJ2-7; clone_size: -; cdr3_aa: CASSNTYEQYF; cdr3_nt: TGTGCCAGCAGCAACACCTACGAGCAGTACTTC
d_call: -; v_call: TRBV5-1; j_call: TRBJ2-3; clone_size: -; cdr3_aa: CASSLQGGTWLDTQYF; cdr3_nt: TGCGCCAGCAGCTTGCAAGGGGGTACTTGGTTGGATACGCAGTATTTT
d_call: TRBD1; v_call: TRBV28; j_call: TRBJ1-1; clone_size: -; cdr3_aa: CASHMTGKAFF; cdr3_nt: TGTGCCAGTCATATGACAGGGAAAGCTTTCTTT
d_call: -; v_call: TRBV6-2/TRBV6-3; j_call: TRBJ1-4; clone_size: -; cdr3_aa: CASSYAETGLNEKLFF; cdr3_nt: TGTGCCAGCAGTTACGCCGAGACAGGTCTTAATGAAAAACTGTTTTTT
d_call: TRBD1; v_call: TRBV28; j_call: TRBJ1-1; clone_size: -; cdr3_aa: CASTPAGTGATVGEAFF; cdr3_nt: TGTGCCAGCACCCCAGCCGGGACAGGGGCGACCGTTGGTGAAGCTTTCTTT
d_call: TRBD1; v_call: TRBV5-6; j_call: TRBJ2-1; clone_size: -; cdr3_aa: CASSFLDRDPNNEQFF; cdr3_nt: TGTGCCAGCAGCTTCCTTGACAGGGACCCTAACAATGAGCAGTTCTTC
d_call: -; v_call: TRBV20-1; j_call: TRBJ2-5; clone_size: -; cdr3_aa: CSASTRGETQYF; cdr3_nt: TGCAGTGCTAGTACTAGGGGGGAGACCCAGTACTTC
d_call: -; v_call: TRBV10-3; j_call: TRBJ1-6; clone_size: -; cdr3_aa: CAISEQAPLNNSPLHF; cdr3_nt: TGTGCCATCAGTGAACAGGCCCCTTTGAATAATTCACCCCTCCACTTT
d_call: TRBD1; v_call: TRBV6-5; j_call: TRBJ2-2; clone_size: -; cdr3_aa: CASSYSWGQGSRELFF; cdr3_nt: TGTGCCAGCAGTTACTCATGGGGACAGGGTTCCCGGGAGCTGTTTTTT
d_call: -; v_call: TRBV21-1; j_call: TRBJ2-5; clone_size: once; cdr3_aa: CASSKGGGAQETQYF; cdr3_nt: TGTGCCAGCAGCAAAGGCGGGGGGGCCCAAGAGACCCAGTACTTC
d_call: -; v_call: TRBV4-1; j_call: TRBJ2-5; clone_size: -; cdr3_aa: CASSQIPLRTQETQYF; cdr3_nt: TGCGCCAGCAGCCAAATTCCTCTACGGACCCAAGAGACCCAGTACTTC
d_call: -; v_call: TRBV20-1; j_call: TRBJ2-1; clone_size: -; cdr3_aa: CSVQAYNEQFF; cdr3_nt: TGCAGCGTCCAAGCTTACAATGAGCAGTTCTTC
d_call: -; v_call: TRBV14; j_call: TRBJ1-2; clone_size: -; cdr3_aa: CASSQGIGYGYTF; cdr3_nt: TGTGCCAGCAGCCAAGGGATAGGCTATGGCTACACCTTC
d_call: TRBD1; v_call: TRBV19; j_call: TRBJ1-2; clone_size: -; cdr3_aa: CASTYLGQTYGYTF; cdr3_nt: TGTGCCAGTACGTACTTGGGACAGACCTATGGCTACACCTTC
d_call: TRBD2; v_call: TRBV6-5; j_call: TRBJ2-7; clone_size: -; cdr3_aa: CASMSRGFYGEQYF; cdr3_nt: TGTGCCAGCATGTCGCGGGGGTTCTATGGGGAGCAGTACTTC
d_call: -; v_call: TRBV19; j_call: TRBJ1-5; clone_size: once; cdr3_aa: CASSMIFQGQNSNQPQHF; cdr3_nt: TGTGCCAGTAGTATGATTTTCCAGGGGCAAAATAGCAATCAGCCCCAGCATTTT
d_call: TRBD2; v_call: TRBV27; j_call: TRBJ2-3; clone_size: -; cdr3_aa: CASSRLAGAFTDTQYF; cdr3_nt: TGTGCCAGCAGTAGACTAGCGGGGGCCTTCACAGATACGCAGTATTTT
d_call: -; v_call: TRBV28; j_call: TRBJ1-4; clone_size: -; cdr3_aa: CASSSPGGVGTEKLFF; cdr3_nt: TGTGCCAGCAGTTCCCCCGGGGGAGTTGGGACCGAAAAACTGTTTTTT
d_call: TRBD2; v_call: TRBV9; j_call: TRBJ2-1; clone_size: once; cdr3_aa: CASSTSGGAYEQFF; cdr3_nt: TGTGCCAGCAGTACTAGCGGGGGGGCCTATGAGCAGTTCTTC
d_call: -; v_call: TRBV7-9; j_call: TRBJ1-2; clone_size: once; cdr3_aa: CASSFQNSPGYTF; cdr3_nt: TGTGCCAGCAGCTTCCAAAACAGTCCGGGCTACACCTTC
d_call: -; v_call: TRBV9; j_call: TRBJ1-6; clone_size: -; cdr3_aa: CASSANMDPPNSPLHF; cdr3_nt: TGTGCCAGCAGCGCAAACATGGACCCTCCAAATTCACCCCTCCACTTT
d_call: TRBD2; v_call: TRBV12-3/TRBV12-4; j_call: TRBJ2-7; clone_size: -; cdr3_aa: CASSRGSYEQYF; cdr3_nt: TGTGCCAGCAGCCGCGGGAGCTACGAGCAGTACTTC
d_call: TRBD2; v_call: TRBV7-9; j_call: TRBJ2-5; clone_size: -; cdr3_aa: CASSFQRGYQETQYF; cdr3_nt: TGTGCCAGCAGCTTCCAGCGGGGGTACCAAGAGACCCAGTACTTC
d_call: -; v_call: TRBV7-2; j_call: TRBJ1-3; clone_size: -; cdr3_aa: CASSLVSGSGNTIYF; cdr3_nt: TGTGCCAGCAGCTTAGTTTCAGGGTCTGGAAACACCATATATTTT
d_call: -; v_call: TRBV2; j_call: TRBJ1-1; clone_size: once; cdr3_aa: CASIRGSGSTEAFF; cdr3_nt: TGTGCCAGCATCCGTGGGTCAGGGAGCACTGAAGCTTTCTTT
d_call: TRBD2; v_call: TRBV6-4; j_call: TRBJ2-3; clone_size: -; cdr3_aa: CASSDELAGADTQYF; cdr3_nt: TGTGCCAGCAGTGACGAATTAGCGGGGGCAGATACGCAGTATTTT
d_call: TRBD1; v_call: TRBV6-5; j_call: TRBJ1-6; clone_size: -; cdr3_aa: CASRRDRVGNSPLHF; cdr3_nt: TGTGCCAGCAGAAGGGACAGGGTGGGGAATTCACCCCTCCACTTT
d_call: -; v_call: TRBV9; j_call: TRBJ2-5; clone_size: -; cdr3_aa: CASSGPDLVTQYF; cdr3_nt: TGTGCCAGCAGCGGGCCCGACTTGGTCACCCAGTACTTC
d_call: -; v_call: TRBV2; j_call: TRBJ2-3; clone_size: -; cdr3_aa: CASSPPQSGDTQYF; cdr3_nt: TGTGCCAGCAGTCCCCCCCAATCGGGCGATACGCAGTATTTT
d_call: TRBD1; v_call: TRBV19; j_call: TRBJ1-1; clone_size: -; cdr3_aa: CASSTTGQGVTEAFF; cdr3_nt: TGTGCCAGTAGTACTACGGGACAGGGCGTTACTGAAGCTTTCTTT
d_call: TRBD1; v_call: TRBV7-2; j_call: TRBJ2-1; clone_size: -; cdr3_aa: CASRRDRNYNEQFF; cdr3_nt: TGTGCCAGCAGAAGGGACAGGAACTACAATGAGCAGTTCTTC
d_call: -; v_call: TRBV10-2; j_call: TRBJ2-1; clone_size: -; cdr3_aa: CASREIGRNSYNEQFF; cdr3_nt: TGCGCCAGCAGGGAAATTGGGAGGAACTCCTACAATGAGCAGTTCTTC
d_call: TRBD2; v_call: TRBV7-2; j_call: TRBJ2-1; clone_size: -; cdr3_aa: CASSSLIGLAYNEQFF; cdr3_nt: TGTGCCAGCAGCTCCCTCATTGGACTAGCCTACAATGAGCAGTTCTTC
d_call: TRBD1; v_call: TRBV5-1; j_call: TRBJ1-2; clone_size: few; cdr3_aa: CASSYGQGDYGYTF; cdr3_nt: TGCGCCAGCAGCTATGGACAGGGCGACTATGGCTACACCTTC
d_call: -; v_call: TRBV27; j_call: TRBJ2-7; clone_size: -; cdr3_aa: CASSGGGGPFYEQYF; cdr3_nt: TGTGCCAGCAGCGGGGGCGGGGGCCCCTTCTACGAGCAGTACTTC
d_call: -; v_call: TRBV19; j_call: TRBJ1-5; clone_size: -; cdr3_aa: CASSIFATIGEQPQHF; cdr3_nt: TGTGCCAGTAGTATTTTCGCCACTATTGGAGAACAGCCCCAGCATTTT
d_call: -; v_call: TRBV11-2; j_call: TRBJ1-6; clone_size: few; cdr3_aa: CASSLSRGRGSPLHF; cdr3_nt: TGTGCCAGCAGCTTGAGTCGGGGGCGCGGATCACCCCTCCACTTT
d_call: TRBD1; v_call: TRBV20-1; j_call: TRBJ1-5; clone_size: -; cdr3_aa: CSASRDGVGGGNQPQHF; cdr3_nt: TGCAGTGCTAGTAGAGATGGGGTAGGGGGCGGTAATCAGCCCCAGCATTTT
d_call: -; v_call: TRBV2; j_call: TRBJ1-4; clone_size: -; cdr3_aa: CASRENSRPFEKLFF; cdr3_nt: TGTGCCAGCAGAGAGAATAGTCGTCCGTTTGAAAAACTGTTTTTT
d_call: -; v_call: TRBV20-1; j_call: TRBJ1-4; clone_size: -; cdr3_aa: CSASDGEGDSEKLFF; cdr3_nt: TGCAGTGCTAGTGATGGGGAAGGGGATAGTGAAAAACTGTTTTTT
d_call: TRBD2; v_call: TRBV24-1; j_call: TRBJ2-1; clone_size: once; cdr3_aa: CATSDLGLAGGEQFF; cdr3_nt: TGTGCCACCAGTGATTTAGGACTAGCGGGGGGTGAGCAGTTCTTC